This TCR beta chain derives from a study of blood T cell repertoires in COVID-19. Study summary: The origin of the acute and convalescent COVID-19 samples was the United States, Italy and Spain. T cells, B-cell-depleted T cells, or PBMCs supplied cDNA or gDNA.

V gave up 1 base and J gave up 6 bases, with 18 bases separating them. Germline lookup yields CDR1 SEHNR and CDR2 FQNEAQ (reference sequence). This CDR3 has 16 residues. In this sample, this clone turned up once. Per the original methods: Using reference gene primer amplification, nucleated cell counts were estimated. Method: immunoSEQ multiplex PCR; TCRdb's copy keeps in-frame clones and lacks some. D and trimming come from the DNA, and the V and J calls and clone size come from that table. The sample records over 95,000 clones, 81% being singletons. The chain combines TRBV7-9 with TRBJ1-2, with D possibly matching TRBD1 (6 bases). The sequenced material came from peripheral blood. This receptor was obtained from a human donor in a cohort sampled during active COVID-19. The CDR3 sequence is CASSLETPSGVDGYTF. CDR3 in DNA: TGTGCCAGCAGCTTAGAAACTCCGTCAGGGGTTGATGGCTACACCTTC.